The entry below gives a single TCR beta chain sequence along with its context. The table lists this clonotype with a few counts. The clone's antigen remains unknown. Base qualities are not provided; no much larger clone lies one nucleotide away. TCR beta CDR3 regions were amplified from RNA transcripts. The TCR CDR3 was subjected to a first round of RT-PCR using the HTBI primer set and the Qiagen OneStep RT-PCR kit. The libraries were constructed in a second round of multiplex PCR and then size-selected and purified. Paired-end sequencing of the libraries was performed with 100 bp reads on an Illumina HiSeq2000. From the authors' description of their analysis: SOAPnuke was used to process the raw data, with reads discarded if the reads contained adapters or uncalled bases, had a mean Phred below 15, or lacked an exact constant-primer or identifier match. High-quality paired reads were merged with COPE v1.2.5, and unique nucleotide sequences were defined as clonotypes. Clonotypes were aligned to IMGT TRBV, TRBD and TRBJ reference segments using MiTCR v1.1. The analysis was restricted to V-J combinations with a frequency above 0.0001, which together covered over 99% of the repertoires. The TCS score was defined as F50 (clonal expansion) divided by E x V (chaos), with BLOSUM62-based TCRdist calculated between CDR3 peptides within each V-J. Welch's t-statistics and random forest reduced several hundred V-J features to some 14, which were used in a naive Bayes classifier (R e1071). TCRdb reworked the public reads: Q25 trimming with fastp, MiXCR clone assembly, productive beta chains retained. One record per CDR3 amino acid sequence lists the most common genes and DNA. V and J calls and clone size were set by TCRdb, not the authors. The sample table shows 500,000 to 600,000 distinct CDR3 sequences, and about 20% are seen once. Clones ranked in the top ten supply 40% to 50% of the sample.

Ophthalmopathy patients had moderately to severely active disease, Clinical Activity Score of at least 3, NOSPECS grade of at least 4, and duration under 3 months. The study excluded patients with uncontrolled infections, other autoimmune diseases, pregnancy or lactation. Diagnoses were based on clinical symptoms, serum thyroxine and TRAb, thyroid ultrasound and orbital computed tomography. PBMCs were isolated from about 9 ml of fresh peripheral blood by Ficoll-Paque density gradient centrifugation. Total RNA was extracted using Trizol reagent, and RNA quality was assessed on an Agilent 2100 Bioanalyzer. The data belong to a study of T cells in Graves' hyperthyroidism and ophthalmopathy (dated by TCRdb to the late 2010s). Some background on the complete study: Peripheral blood was collected at initial diagnosis, before any treatment. Whether ophthalmopathy could be predicted prospectively was tested in an independent validation cohort made up of 18 to 20 hyperthyroidism patients plus 17 patients who later progressed to ophthalmopathy. The 90 to 100 discovery patients were randomly divided into training and test sets at a 7:3 ratio. After sampling, hyperthyroidism patients received methimazole starting at 30 mg daily, and ophthalmopathy patients received high-dose intravenous methylprednisolone. To identify TCR V-J signatures that set the groups apart, the researchers used a discovery cohort of 100 patients, made up of 40 to 45 with Graves' ophthalmopathy and some 60 with stable Graves' hyperthyroidism. Thyroid tissue and blood T-cell repertoires from several Graves' hyperthyroidism patients were also compared in the study. According to the paper, TCR Vbeta CDR3 sequencing was carried out on 135 peripheral blood samples, which came from around 43 ophthalmopathy, around 74 hyperthyroidism and some 17 progressor patients.

What the work shows at the level of the full study, not this receptor alone: Ophthalmopathy was separated from stable hyperthyroidism by a 13 V-J signature model, with over 85% sensitivity and roughly 84% specificity obtained in cross-validation and 80%/75% obtained in testing. No statistical method was used to fix the sample size in advance, and group allocation was not hidden from the investigators. Most expanded thyroid clonotypes (frequency above 0.001) were also detected in blood, a finding suggesting that blood repertoires may reflect thyroid immune responses. In validation, the model predicted progression to ophthalmopathy with approximately 70% sensitivity and 72% to 75% specificity, a median of approximately 6.7 months before onset.

The V and J ends are trimmed by 4 bases and 7 bases, leaving 10 bases between them. CDR1 and CDR2 are drawn from the germline V gene (reference sequence): LNHDA, SQIVND. Reading from cysteine to phenylalanine, the CDR3 counts 13 amino acids. Only the CDR3 part of the read is kept: 39 bases, read in frame from the first base. The sequence was obtained from a man aged 40-55 years with Graves' ophthalmopathy. The chain couples TRBV19 to TRBJ2-2; no D gene is confidently identified. The sequencing sample was made of blood. The DNA sequence reads TGTGCCAGTAGTAACCAGCTTAGCGGGGAGCTGTTTTTT. This translates into CASSNQLSGELFF.